This is a list of T cell receptor beta chains from one sample in a study of blood T cell repertoires in COVID-19. This table comes from immunoSEQ multiplex PCR, and its TCRdb copy is limited to in-frame clones, with some not included. The top ten clones hold approximately 3% of a sample with over 250,000 clones, about 87% of them seen once. Source material: PBMCs or T cells enriched from blood (not recorded which). The receptors shown here come from a woman aged 45-60 years who had recovered from COVID-19. The CDR3 runs from the conserved cysteine through the conserved F or W. Each record gives: J gene, clone size, V gene, D gene, CDR3 protein, CDR3 DNA. A D gene is named only where the DNA matches it firmly. A clone size is listed for some rows: how often the clone was seen (once, few, many), or a class if it is expanded.

TRBJ1-1	few	TRBV27	NA	CASSLIRYLEAFF	TGTGCCAGCAGTTTAATCAGGTACCTTGAAGCTTTCTTT
TRBJ1-2	NA	TRBV29-1	TRBD1	CSVRTGVRSGYTF	TGCAGCGTTAGGACAGGGGTACGCAGTGGCTACACCTTC
TRBJ1-5	once	TRBV18	TRBD1	CASSPETGQGTQPQHF	TGTGCCAGCTCACCTGAGACAGGACAGGGCACCCAGCCCCAGCATTTT
TRBJ2-6	NA	TRBV4-2	TRBD2	CASSQDHGLAGASGANVLTF	TGTGCCAGCAGCCAAGATCATGGACTAGCGGGAGCGTCTGGGGCCAACGTCCTGACTTTC
TRBJ2-5	NA	TRBV29-1	TRBD2	CSAAGGAGGWGQETQYF	TGCAGCGCTGCAGGGGGAGCGGGAGGTTGGGGCCAAGAGACCCAGTACTTC
TRBJ2-7	NA	TRBV4-3	TRBD2	CASSQGTSGTYEQYF	TGCGCCAGCAGCCAAGGGACTAGCGGGACCTACGAGCAGTACTTC
TRBJ1-4	NA	TRBV2	TRBD1	CASSDRDRANEKLFF	TGTGCCAGCAGTGACAGAGACAGGGCTAATGAAAAACTGTTTTTT
TRBJ2-7	NA	TRBV3-1/TRBV3-2	NA	CASSQNLGLGGEQYF	TGTGCCAGCAGCCAAAACCTGGGACTGGGAGGCGAGCAGTACTTC
TRBJ2-2	few	TRBV7-7	NA	CASSPEERNTGELFF	TGTGCTAGCAGCCCAGAGGAACGGAACACCGGGGAGCTGTTTTTT
TRBJ1-1	NA	TRBV5-1	NA	CASSRQVMNTEAFF	TGCGCCAGCAGCAGGCAGGTGATGAACACTGAAGCTTTCTTT
TRBJ1-5	NA	TRBV2	NA	CASSVTENQPQHF	TGTGCCAGCAGTGTAACGGAGAATCAGCCCCAGCATTTT
TRBJ2-4	NA	TRBV9	NA	CASSVGDLAKNIQYF	TGTGCCAGCAGCGTTGGAGACCTAGCCAAAAACATTCAGTACTTC
TRBJ2-5	NA	TRBV7-2	NA	CASSRQAGAMETQYF	TGTGCCAGCAGCCGTCAGGCAGGGGCGATGGAGACCCAGTACTTC
TRBJ2-1	NA	TRBV21-1	NA	CASSNLASEQFF	TGTGCCAGCAGCAATTTAGCTTCGGAGCAGTTCTTC
TRBJ2-7	NA	TRBV11-1	TRBD2	CASSRRLAGAYEQYF	TGTGCCAGCAGTCGAAGACTAGCGGGAGCCTACGAGCAGTACTTC
TRBJ1-4	once	TRBV5-5	NA	CASSSGQSGGEKLFF	TGTGCCAGCAGCTCTGGACAATCGGGAGGTGAAAAACTGTTTTTT
TRBJ1-6	once	TRBV19	NA	CASSFGLNSPLHF	TGTGCCAGTAGTTTTGGGCTTAATTCACCCCTCCACTTT
TRBJ2-5	NA	TRBV2	TRBD2	CATQGTSGRETQYF	TGTGCCACCCAGGGGACTAGCGGGAGGGAGACCCAGTACTTC
TRBJ1-3	NA	TRBV6-1	NA	CASSEAGGGNTIYF	TGTGCCAGCAGTGAAGCAGGGGGTGGAAACACCATATATTTT
TRBJ1-4	once	TRBV27	NA	CASKWTSTTNEKLFF	TGTGCCAGCAAATGGACTTCAACAACTAATGAAAAACTGTTTTTT
TRBJ1-5	NA	TRBV6-6	NA	CASSRTVNQPQHF	TGTGCCAGCAGTAGGACAGTCAATCAGCCCCAGCATTTT
TRBJ2-3	NA	TRBV5-1	NA	CASSLAGSYTDTQYF	TGCGCCAGCAGCTTGGCCGGGAGCTACACAGATACGCAGTATTTT
TRBJ2-7	NA	TRBV6-2/TRBV6-3	NA	CASSKARDGGEQYF	TGTGCCAGCAGTAAGGCGCGGGATGGGGGCGAGCAGTACTTC
TRBJ1-3	NA	TRBV15	NA	CATSRDQGDGNTIYF	TGTGCCACCAGCAGAGATCAAGGGGATGGAAACACCATATATTTT
TRBJ2-1	once	TRBV4-2	TRBD2	CASSHSGTKSSYNEQFF	TGTGCCAGCAGCCATTCCGGGACTAAGAGCTCCTACAATGAGCAGTTCTTC
TRBJ1-6	NA	TRBV6-7	NA	CASSYWVRVSPLHF	TGTGCCAGCAGTTACTGGGTGCGGGTCTCACCCCTCCACTTT
TRBJ2-3	NA	TRBV19	TRBD2	CASSIVTGGGTDTQYF	TGTGCCAGTAGTATTGTAACCGGGGGGGGGACAGATACGCAGTATTTT
TRBJ1-1	once	TRBV2	NA	CASRADSENTEAFF	TGTGCCAGCAGGGCGGACAGCGAGAACACTGAAGCTTTCTTT
TRBJ1-3	NA	TRBV27	NA	CASSPLTAHGNTIYF	TGTGCCAGCAGCCCCCTAACCGCTCATGGAAACACCATATATTTT
TRBJ2-7	NA	TRBV6-6	NA	CASRSPGAKDYEQYF	TGTGCCAGCAGGAGTCCGGGAGCAAAAGACTACGAGCAGTACTTC
TRBJ2-7	NA	TRBV7-2	TRBD1	CASSIPTGGVYEQYF	TGTGCCAGCAGCATCCCGACAGGGGGCGTGTACGAGCAGTACTTC
TRBJ2-3	NA	TRBV5-1	NA	CASSFTRDTQYF	TGCGCCAGCAGCTTCACTAGGGATACGCAGTATTTT
TRBJ2-7	NA	TRBV27	NA	CASSLEEIYEQYF	TGTGCCAGCAGTTTAGAGGAGATCTACGAGCAGTACTTC
TRBJ1-4	few	TRBV2	NA	CASSARGGNEKLFF	TGTGCCAGCAGTGCTCGTGGAGGTAATGAAAAACTGTTTTTT
TRBJ2-7	NA	TRBV7-9	TRBD2	CASSLASGTYEQYF	TGTGCCAGCAGCTTAGCCAGCGGGACCTACGAGCAGTACTTC
TRBJ2-7	NA	TRBV5-1	TRBD1	CASSLQGTYEQYF	TGCGCCAGCAGCTTACAGGGGACGTACGAGCAGTACTTC
TRBJ1-2	NA	TRBV4-2	NA	CASTKGPGGNYGYTF	TGTGCCAGTACCAAGGGTCCGGGGGGTAACTATGGCTACACCTTC
TRBJ1-2	NA	TRBV7-9	NA	CASSSWTSNYGYTF	TGTGCCAGCAGCTCGTGGACTAGTAACTATGGCTACACCTTC
TRBJ1-1	NA	TRBV28	TRBD1	CASSMTGARRTEAFF	TGTGCCAGCAGTATGACAGGGGCTCGGAGGACTGAAGCTTTCTTT